Shown below are 12 T cell receptor beta chains from a single sample sequenced in a study of shared clonotypes between healthy human individuals. Sequencing used immunoSEQ multiplex PCR; TCRdb keeps in-frame clones, though not all of them. Of roughly 1,500,000 clones in the sample, around 98.5% are singletons; the top ten hold 0.36%. The sequenced sample was naive CD4+ T cells sorted from blood. Subset indicated: CD45RA+ positively selected. The receptor source for this set is a man aged 30-40 years in good health.

V and J are TRBV7-7 and TRBJ2-5; no definite D call. Trimming removed 0 bases from V and 2 bases from J, with 10 bases in between. Germline assignment: CDR1 SSHAT and CDR2 FNYEAQ (reference sequence). CDR3 length equals 15 residues. The CDR3: CASSLAITEQETQYF. The CDR3, as DNA: TGTGCCAGCAGCTTAGCGATCACGGAGCAAGAGACCCAGTACTTC.

The chain joins TRBV10-3 to TRBJ1-5, with TRBD1 identical over 7 bases. This CDR3 comprises 15 residues. The V segment lost 5 bases and the J segment 6 bases; nucleotides outside the gene matches: 10. Germline loops: CDR1 ENHRY, CDR2 SYGVKD. CDR3 in DNA: TGTGCCATCAGTAGAGGGGGACAGTTGGGTCAGCCCCAGCATTTT. Translated: CAISRGGQLGQPQHF.

The rearrangement joins TRBV2 to TRBJ1-5; D gene ambiguous. Trimming removed 6 bases at V and 6 bases at J, with 15 bases between. The CDR3 runs to 14 residues. Germline loops: CDR1 SNHLY, CDR2 FYNNEI. The CDR3 DNA reads as TGTGCCAGCAGCCCCACTGAGAGGACTCAGCCCCAGCATTTT. Translation: CASSPTERTQPQHF.

The rearrangement links TRBV6-5 to TRBJ2-7, with unresolved D. Germline V gives CDR1 MNHEY, CDR2 SVGAGI. This CDR3 comprises 15 residues. V was cut by 5 bases and J by 0 bases, with 14 bases left in between. For the CDR3, the DNA is TGTGCCAGCAGTGCCGACATGTGGGTCTCCTACGAGCAGTACTTC. Translation: CASSADMWVSYEQYF.

This chain joins TRBV2 and TRBJ1-2, with 7 bases lining up with TRBD1. V lost 6 bases and J lost 5; bases outside the gene matches: 3. Germline CDR1 reads SNHLY; CDR2 reads FYNNEI. The length of the CDR3 is 12 residues. The CDR3 region has the DNA TGTGCCAGCAGGGGGACAGTTTATGGCTACACCTTC. Its translation is CASRGTVYGYTF.

The CDR3 loop is CASSEDSGRGYNEQFF. The CDR3 DNA is TGTGCCAGCAGTGAAGATTCAGGGCGAGGGTACAATGAGCAGTTCTTC. The rearrangement uses TRBV25-1 and TRBJ2-1; either TRBD1 or TRBD2 may supply D (5 bases each). Germline CDR1 reads MGHDK; CDR2 reads SYGVNS. Deletions cut 2 bases from V and 4 bases from J, with 15 bases between. The CDR3 totals 16 residues. The variable domain in full, with the rest retrieved from reference TRBV25-1 and TRBJ2-1, is EADIYQTPRYLVIGTGKKITLECSQTMGHDKMYWYQQDPGMELHLIHYSYGVNSTEKGDLSSESTVSRIRTEHFPLTLESARPSHTSQYLCASSEDSGRGYNEQFFGPGTRLTVL.

The rearrangement links TRBV10-2 to TRBJ2-7, with D unresolved. The germline V and J ends were trimmed by 5 bases and 4 bases, with 6 bases remaining between them. Germline loops: CDR1 WSHSY, CDR2 SAAADI. This CDR3 comprises 11 residues. CDR3 nucleotides: TGCGCCAGCAGTAAGACTTACGAGCAGTACTTC. Its protein is CASSKTYEQYF.

This sequence joins TRBV7-6 and TRBJ2-3, with a weak D call TRBD1 (7 bases). Germline CDR1 reads SGHVS; CDR2 reads FNYEAQ. Trimming took 5 bases from V and 6 from J, leaving 27 bases between them. CDR3 length: 18 residues. This CDR3 reads CASSPGGLRVYPTDTQYF. CDR3 nucleotides: TGTGCCAGCAGCCCAGGGGGGTTGCGGGTGTACCCCACCGATACGCAGTATTTT.

Note on this clone: Other DNA sequences of this sample code for an identical CDR3. The chain uses TRBV28 and TRBJ2-5; no clear D. This CDR3 region has 11 residues. Germline CDR1 reads MDHEN; CDR2 reads SYDVKM. V was trimmed by 3 bases and J by 5 bases, leaving 4 bases between them. The CDR3 reads CASSFLETQYF. CDR3 DNA sequence: TGTGCCAGCAGTTTTCTGGAGACCCAGTACTTC.

The V and J genes are TRBV2 and TRBJ2-5; D is possibly TRBD1 (5 bases). Trimming removed 3 bases at V and 4 bases at J, with 15 bases between. Germline CDR1 reads SNHLY; CDR2 reads FYNNEI. The CDR3 covers 15 residues. For the CDR3, the DNA is TGTGCCAGCAGTGATGAGAGGACAAGGAGAGAGACCCAGTACTTC. Translating gives CASSDERTRRETQYF.

J is TRBJ1-5 and V is TRBV6-5; maybe TRBD1 (5 bases). CDR1 and CDR2 from the germline V gene are MNHEY and SVGAGI. The CDR3 sequence is 15 residues long. Trimming took off 0 bases at V and 7 bases at J, with 13 bases between the two ends. The DNA of the CDR3 is TGTGCCAGCAGTTACTCGAGTAGGGGAGTCCAGCCCCAGCATTTT. It yields the protein CASSYSSRGVQPQHF.

The V call is TRBV7-8, the J call TRBJ1-2, with D possibly being TRBD1 (6 bases). The germline V and J ends were trimmed by 1 base and 4 bases, with 7 bases remaining between them. The CDR3 has 13 residues. Per the germline V gene, CDR1 is SGHVS and CDR2 is FQNEAQ. The CDR3 loop is CASSLGTAYGYTF. The CDR3 DNA sequence: TGTGCCAGCAGCTTAGGGACAGCCTATGGCTACACCTTC.